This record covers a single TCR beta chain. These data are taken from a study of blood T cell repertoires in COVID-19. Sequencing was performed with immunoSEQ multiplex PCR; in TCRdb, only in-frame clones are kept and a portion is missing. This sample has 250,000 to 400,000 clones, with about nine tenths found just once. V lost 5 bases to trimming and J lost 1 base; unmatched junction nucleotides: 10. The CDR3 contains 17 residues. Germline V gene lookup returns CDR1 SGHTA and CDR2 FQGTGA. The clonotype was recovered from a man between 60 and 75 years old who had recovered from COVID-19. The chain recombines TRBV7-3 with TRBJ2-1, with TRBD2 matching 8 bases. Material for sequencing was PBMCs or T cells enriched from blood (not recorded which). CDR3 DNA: TGTGCCAGCAGCATGCCTAGCGGGCGAATATCCTACAATGAGCAGTTCTTC. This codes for CASSMPSGRISYNEQFF.